A single sample is the source of the 21 T cell receptor beta chains below, sequenced in a study of OX40 agonist ivuxolimab in advanced cancers. Libraries were prepared by immunoSEQ multiplex PCR; TCRdb keeps only in-frame clonotypes and omits some of them. The sample includes approximately 68,000 clones, around 90% of them seen just once. The source material was CD4+ or CD8+ T cells sorted from blood, sampled in a trial of the OX40 agonist ivuxolimab. These receptors were taken from an adult with an advanced solid tumor such as melanoma, head and neck, liver or kidney cancer.

This chain connects TRBV27 to TRBJ1-2; TRBD1 aligns across 7 bases. V lost 7 bases to trimming and J lost 10 bases; unmatched junction nucleotides: 12. The V gene's germline CDR1 is MNHEY and CDR2 SMNVEV (reference sequence). This CDR3 spans 13 amino acids. This CDR3 reads CASTQSGTDLYTF. The CDR3 bases are TGTGCCAGCACCCAGAGCGGGACAGACCTCTACACCTTC.

Regarding this clone: No DNA is shown, since the ends of the CDR3 on it are uncertain; the CDR3 is the one TCRdb lists. This sequence joins TRBV7-7 and TRBJ2-5. Germline CDR1 is SSHAT and CDR2 is FNYEAQ (reference sequence). Counting both end residues, the CDR3 totals 13 amino acids. CDR3 sequence reads: CASSFGNGETQYF.

This clone is labeled medium-sized (0.01 to 0.1%). The chain is built from TRBV6-1 and TRBJ1-1; D is possibly TRBD1 (5 bases). V was trimmed by 8 bases and J by 4 bases, leaving 8 bases between them. CDR3 length: 11 residues. Germline V gene sequence: CDR1 MNHNS, CDR2 SASEGT. The CDR3 reads CASLGVTEAFF. The CDR3 DNA is TGTGCCAGCTTGGGGGTCACTGAAGCTTTCTTT.

The gene calls are TRBV5-6 and TRBJ2-7, with D perhaps TRBD2 (5 bases). The CDR3 has 13 residues. V lost 3 bases, J lost 7 bases, and 14 bases lay in between. Germline V gene sequence: CDR1 SGHDT, CDR2 YYEEEE. CDR3 loop: CASSSGISGEQYF. The CDR3 nucleotides read TGTGCCAGCAGCTCCGGCATATCGGGGGAGCAGTACTTC.

V gene TRBV19 combines with J gene TRBJ1-1; no clear D gene. The V gene lost 3 bases and the J gene lost 5 bases, with 7 bases spanning the gap. Germline CDR1 LNHDA, CDR2 SQIVND (reference sequence). This CDR3 spans 12 amino acids. The CDR3 nucleotides are TGTGCCAGTAGTATCGACTGGACTGAAGCTTTCTTT. This codes for CASSIDWTEAFF.

The CDR3 DNA sequence: TGCGCCAGCAGCTCAAGAGGTGGGGCTGCCTATGGCTACACCTTC. It codes for CASSSRGGAAYGYTF. The genes are TRBV4-3 and TRBJ1-2; weak D call: TRBD1 (5 bases). In germline, CDR1 is LGHNA, CDR2 YSLEER. Trimming pared 5 bases from V and 4 bases from J, leaving 17 bases between. The CDR3 is 15 amino acids.

The chain carries TRBV25-1 and TRBJ1-5; no definite D call. Germline V lookup: CDR1 MGHDK, CDR2 SYGVNS. The V end was cut by 1 base, the J end by 4 bases, with 5 bases between. This CDR3 spans 13 amino acids. CDR3: CASSELGNQPQHF. The DNA for the CDR3 is TGTGCCAGCAGTGAATTAGGAAATCAGCCCCAGCATTTT.

The rearrangement links TRBV7-6 to TRBJ2-7, with TRBD2 matching 10 bases. Germline assignment: CDR1 SGHVS and CDR2 FNYEAQ. The CDR3 contains 14 residues. V was pared by 5 bases and J by 6 bases, with 7 bases of the junction left unmatched. DNA of the CDR3: TGTGCCAGCAGCCGCGGGGTAGCGGGGGGCGAGCAGTACTTC. Its protein is CASSRGVAGGEQYF.

This chain uses TRBV27 with TRBJ2-7; 7 bases are shared with TRBD1. Germline values: CDR1 MNHEY, CDR2 SMNVEV (reference sequence). There are 16 residues in the CDR3. With 5 bases clipped from V and 0 bases from J, the junction kept 10 bases outside the gene matches. CDR3 loop: CASSPSTGENSYEQYF. The CDR3 nucleotides are TGTGCCAGCAGTCCATCTACAGGGGAGAACTCCTACGAGCAGTACTTC.

The gene calls are TRBV6-5 and TRBJ1-1; D is uncertain. Germline V gene data show CDR1 as MNHEY and CDR2 as SVGAGI. CDR3 length: 14 residues. Trimming took 7 bases from V and 4 from J, leaving 16 bases between them. CDR3 DNA: TGTGCCAGCACCAAATCTGGGGAGGGCACTGAAGCTTTCTTT. The encoded protein is CASTKSGEGTEAFF.

The chain employs TRBV4-3 and TRBJ2-7; maybe TRBD1 (6 bases). This CDR3 is built from 14 residues. V was clipped by 4 bases and J by 5 bases, with 15 bases between them. The germline CDR1 and CDR2 sequences are LGHNA and YSLEER. CDR3 bases: TGCGCCAGCAGCCGGGACACCCCCGGGAACGAGCAGTACTTC. Residues: CASSRDTPGNEQYF.

By share, this clone ranks as medium-sized (0.01 to 0.1%). As DNA, the CDR3 is TGCGCCAGCAGCCAAGGGGACAGTACCTACGAGCAGTACTTC. It yields the protein CASSQGDSTYEQYF. V gene TRBV4-1 combines with J gene TRBJ2-7, with 7 bases matching TRBD1. The CDR3 runs to 14 residues. The trim removed 1 base at V and 2 bases at J, leaving 2 bases unmatched. Per the germline V gene, CDR1 is MGHRA and CDR2 is YSYEKL.

This rearrangement joins TRBV7-9 to TRBJ2-7, with TRBD1 identical over 8 bases. V was clipped by 4 bases and J by 1 base; unmatched bases: 9. CDR1 and CDR2 (germline): SEHNR, FQNEAQ (reference sequence). The CDR3 contains 16 residues. This CDR3 reads CASSSYRGQVSYEQYF. The CDR3 DNA follows: TGTGCCAGCAGCTCCTACAGGGGACAGGTTTCCTACGAGCAGTACTTC.

The chain combines TRBV5-4 with TRBJ2-5, with no clear D. The germline gives CDR1 SGHNT, CDR2 YYREEE (reference sequence). The CDR3 runs 13 residues. Between the trimmed V and J ends, which lost 8 bases and 5 bases, there was a span of 16 bases. In DNA, the CDR3 is TGTGCCAGACCCCATCGCCGCAGTGAGACCCAGTACTTC. Translation gives CARPHRRSETQYF.

J is TRBJ1-1 and V is TRBV10-3, with 7 bases matching TRBD1. The trim removed 7 bases at V and 4 bases at J, leaving 12 bases unmatched. Germline V lookup: CDR1 ENHRY, CDR2 SYGVKD. This CDR3 is 15 amino acids long. The CDR3 bases are TGTGCCATCACTAAGAATCCAGGGGGGTTCACTGAAGCTTTCTTT. Translation gives CAITKNPGGFTEAFF.

The J gene is TRBJ1-4, the V gene TRBV6-5; TRBD1 is a possible D gene (5 bases). The germline V gene has CDR1 MNHEY and CDR2 SVGAGI. The germline V and J ends were trimmed by 2 bases and 3 bases, with 10 bases remaining between them. This CDR3 comprises 15 residues. Written as DNA, the CDR3 is TGTGCCAGCAGTTACAACTGGGGGGCTAATGAAAAACTGTTTTTT. Protein: CASSYNWGANEKLFF.

This sequence joins TRBV9 and TRBJ2-7; D is uncertain. The V end was cut by 4 bases, the J end by 2 bases, with 4 bases between. The CDR3 runs 11 residues. The germline V gene encodes CDR1 SGDLS and CDR2 YYNGEE. The CDR3 region is CASSSTYEQYF. The CDR3 coding sequence is TGTGCCAGCAGCTCGACCTACGAGCAGTACTTC.

The chain employs TRBV7-6 and TRBJ1-1, with no clear D. The germline CDR1 and CDR2 sequences are SGHVS and FNYEAQ. CDR3 length: 14 residues. V was cut by 4 bases and J by 0 bases, with 9 bases left in between. CDR3 loop: CASSSGAMNTEAFF. Written as DNA, the CDR3 is TGTGCCAGCAGCTCCGGCGCTATGAACACTGAAGCTTTCTTT. The full variable domain, completed using reference TRBV7-6 and TRBJ1-1, is GAGVSQSPRYKVTKRGQDVALRCDPISGHVSLYWYRQALGQGPEFLTYFNYEAQQDKSGLPNDRFSAERPEGSISTLTIQRTEQRDSAMYRCASSSGAMNTEAFFGQGTRLTVV.

V and J are TRBV11-2 and TRBJ2-7; D uncertain. Germline V gene data show CDR1 as SGHAT and CDR2 as FQNNGV. There are 14 residues in the CDR3. V gave up 3 bases and J gave up 1 base, with 10 bases separating them. The CDR3 reads CASSLWRGSYEQYF. The CDR3, as DNA: TGTGCCAGCAGCTTGTGGCGAGGTTCCTACGAGCAGTACTTC.

This clone was counted once. The rearrangement uses TRBV11-2 and TRBJ2-7, with D possibly TRBD2 on 5 matching bases. The CDR3 loop spans 14 amino acids. The germline V gene has CDR1 SGHAT and CDR2 FQNNGV. The V end lost 3 bases, the J end lost 4 bases, and 13 bases lay between the germline ends. CDR3 nucleotide sequence: TGTGCCAGCAGCTTTCGGGCTAGCCAATACGAGCAGTACTTC. Translating it yields CASSFRASQYEQYF.

The chain combines TRBV15 with TRBJ1-3; D remains ambiguous. The CDR3 totals 16 residues. The germline V and J ends were trimmed by 0 bases and 0 bases, with 9 bases remaining between them. The germline V gene encodes CDR1 LNHNV and CDR2 YYDKDF (reference sequence). The DNA of the CDR3 is TGTGCCACCAGCAGAGACGTACTTTTCTCTGGAAACACCATATATTTT. Translation gives CATSRDVLFSGNTIYF.